The rows below give T cell receptor beta chains drawn from one sample of a study of graft-versus-host responses after intestinal transplantation. Their specific antigens are unknown. The data were produced by immunoSEQ multiplex PCR, yet TCRdb's version contains in-frame clones alone and is incomplete. The sample shows 85,000 to 100,000 clones, 90% of them seen only once. Specimen: unstimulated CD4+ T cells sorted from spleen or lymph node cells, collected before intestinal transplant. Receptor source: a human donor who received an intestinal transplant. Both conserved end residues are part of each CDR3. The D gene is left open where the match is weak. Where a row states a size, it is once, few, many or the class of an expanded clone; other rows omit it.

D	V	size	J	CDR3	DNA
TRBD2	TRBV7-9	.	TRBJ2-7	CASSFAGDGGSSYEQYF	TGTGCCAGCAGCTTTGCGGGGGATGGAGGAAGCTCCTACGAGCAGTACTTC
.	TRBV5-1	once	TRBJ2-7	CASSIVDQGRDEQYF	TGCGCCAGCAGCATCGTAGATCAGGGTCGCGACGAGCAGTACTTC
.	TRBV10-2	once	TRBJ2-2	CASSEYAPETGELFF	TGCGCCAGCAGTGAATACGCCCCTGAGACCGGGGAGCTGTTTTTT
.	TRBV7-6	.	TRBJ2-1	CASSLGADEQFF	TGTGCCAGCAGCTTGGGAGCGGATGAGCAGTTCTTC
.	TRBV29-1	few	TRBJ1-1	CSTRGLNTEAFF	TGCAGCACCAGGGGCCTGAACACTGAAGCTTTCTTT
.	TRBV2	.	TRBJ2-3	CASTALRLDTQYF	TGTGCCAGCACCGCACTACGACTAGATACGCAGTATTTT
.	TRBV2	.	TRBJ1-3	CASSDGGLTGNTIYF	TGTGCCAGCAGTGATGGGGGACTCACTGGAAACACCATATATTTT
.	TRBV2	.	TRBJ2-5	CASSRRGPGVTEETQYF	TGTGCCAGCAGCAGGCGGGGGCCAGGGGTGACCGAAGAGACCCAGTACTTC
TRBD1	TRBV7-3	.	TRBJ1-4	CASRAGTGVATNEKLFF	TGTGCCAGCAGGGCCGGGACAGGGGTTGCAACTAATGAAAAACTGTTTTTT
.	TRBV15	.	TRBJ1-2	CATSRAGGGGGYTF	TGTGCCACCAGCAGAGCGGGGGGGGGAGGAGGCTACACCTTC
TRBD2	TRBV2	.	TRBJ2-5	CASRDGLAGETQYF	TGTGCCAGCAGGGATGGACTAGCGGGGGAGACCCAGTACTTC
.	TRBV10-1	.	TRBJ1-3	CASSRDISGNTIYF	TGCGCCAGCAGCCGGGACATCTCTGGAAACACCATATATTTT
TRBD2	TRBV6-5	.	TRBJ2-3	CASRPLAGVTDTQYF	TGTGCCAGCAGACCGCTAGCGGGGGTAACAGATACGCAGTATTTT
TRBD2	TRBV5-1	.	TRBJ2-3	CASSTLTSGSTDTQYF	TGCGCCAGCAGCACCCTGACTAGCGGGAGCACAGATACGCAGTATTTT
.	TRBV27	.	TRBJ1-1	CASSFYIITGRRGTEAFF	TGTGCCAGCAGTTTTTATATTATCACAGGGCGTCGGGGAACTGAAGCTTTCTTT
.	TRBV5-1	.	TRBJ1-1	CASRFGSTLNTEAFF	TGCGCCAGCAGGTTTGGTAGCACTTTGAACACTGAAGCTTTCTTT
.	TRBV6-6	.	TRBJ1-2	CASSSSGVGGVYGYTF	TGTGCCAGCAGTTCCTCCGGGGTAGGAGGAGTCTATGGCTACACCTTC
.	TRBV5-6	.	TRBJ1-1	CASSLGLAATEAFF	TGTGCCAGCAGCTTGGGACTCGCCGCGACTGAAGCTTTCTTT
.	TRBV9	.	TRBJ1-1	CASSPPRGTEAFF	TGTGCCAGCAGCCCGCCCAGGGGCACTGAAGCTTTCTTT
TRBD2	TRBV9	.	TRBJ2-1	CASSVATGGFDEQFF	TGTGCCAGCAGCGTAGCTACGGGGGGTTTTGATGAGCAGTTCTTC
.	TRBV10-3	.	TRBJ2-2	CATHRDSNTGELFF	TGTGCCACCCACAGGGATTCGAACACCGGGGAGCTGTTTTTT
.	TRBV11-2	.	TRBJ2-7	CASAGYFGGYEQYF	TGTGCCAGCGCGGGCTACTTCGGGGGCTACGAGCAGTACTTC
.	TRBV15	.	TRBJ2-5	CATSRDLGGETQYF	TGTGCCACCAGCAGAGATCTCGGGGGAGAGACCCAGTACTTC
TRBD1	TRBV7-8	.	TRBJ1-5	CATNPLGQGVDQPQHF	TGTGCCACAAACCCCCTAGGACAGGGTGTTGATCAGCCCCAGCATTTT
.	TRBV15	.	TRBJ1-2	CATSSPGGANYGYTF	TGTGCCACCAGCAGCCCGGGGGGGGCCAACTATGGCTACACCTTC
.	TRBV10-3	few	TRBJ1-1	CAISEVQNTEAFF	TGTGCCATCAGTGAGGTCCAGAACACTGAAGCTTTCTTT
.	TRBV6-5	few	TRBJ1-1	CASSYRGGTEAFF	TGTGCCAGCAGTTACAGGGGGGGCACTGAAGCTTTCTTT
.	TRBV12-5	.	TRBJ1-1	CASGLDRQMNTEAFF	TGTGCTAGTGGTTTGGATCGACAGATGAACACTGAAGCTTTCTTT
.	TRBV7-3	.	TRBJ2-5	CASSTNTGSQETQYF	TGTGCCAGCAGCACGAACACGGGGTCTCAAGAGACCCAGTACTTC
TRBD2	TRBV5-1	.	TRBJ2-5	CASRRGGETQYF	TGCGCCAGCAGGCGCGGGGGGGAGACCCAGTACTTC
.	TRBV5-1	few	TRBJ2-7	CASSWRSPYEQYF	TGCGCCAGCAGCTGGAGGTCCCCCTACGAGCAGTACTTC
.	TRBV19	.	TRBJ2-3	CASSSGGVDTQYF	TGTGCCAGTAGTAGTGGAGGGGTTGATACGCAGTATTTT
.	TRBV5-1	once	TRBJ2-1	CASSLDPTTGEQFF	TGCGCCAGCAGCTTGGACCCTACTACGGGAGAGCAGTTCTTC
.	TRBV25-1	few	TRBJ2-5	CASSSGKETQYF	TGTGCCAGCAGTAGCGGAAAAGAGACCCAGTACTTC
.	TRBV6-6	.	TRBJ2-7	CASTPYQGSYEQYF	TGTGCCAGCACCCCCTACCAGGGGTCGTACGAGCAGTACTTC
TRBD2	TRBV5-1	.	TRBJ2-2	CASSSPGSGGNTGELFF	TGCGCCAGCAGCTCCCCGGGGAGCGGGGGGAACACCGGGGAGCTGTTTTTT
.	TRBV9	.	TRBJ1-1	CASSLQEAWSTEAFF	TGTGCCAGCAGCCTCCAGGAGGCGTGGAGCACTGAAGCTTTCTTT
TRBD2	TRBV29-1	.	TRBJ2-3	CSVAISGGWDTQYF	TGCAGCGTTGCAATAAGCGGGGGGTGGGATACGCAGTATTTT
TRBD1	TRBV5-4	once	TRBJ1-6	CASSGQGGSNSPLHF	TGTGCCAGCAGCGGACAGGGTGGGAGTAATTCACCCCTCCACTTT
.	TRBV6-5	.	TRBJ1-2	CASSYFTGGNDYGYTF	TGTGCCAGCAGTTACTTCACCGGCGGGAATGACTATGGCTACACCTTC
TRBD2	TRBV7-8	.	TRBJ2-5	CASSGSGGVGTQYF	TGTGCCAGCAGCGGATCGGGGGGTGTGGGGACCCAGTACTTC
.	TRBV10-3	.	TRBJ1-2	CAISESLYGYTF	TGTGCCATCAGTGAGTCCCTCTATGGCTACACCTTC
TRBD1	TRBV30	.	TRBJ1-2	CAWTLDRGRPSLMYGYTF	TGTGCCTGGACCCTAGACAGGGGACGCCCCTCTTTAATGTATGGCTACACCTTC
TRBD1	TRBV6-1	.	TRBJ2-7	CATRPGQLSYEQYF	TGTGCCACCAGACCGGGACAGCTCTCCTACGAGCAGTACTTC
TRBD2	TRBV9	.	TRBJ2-2	CASSVRSGGEWGELFF	TGTGCCAGCAGCGTACGAAGCGGGGGCGAATGGGGGGAGCTGTTTTTT
TRBD2	TRBV11-2	.	TRBJ2-5	CASSSGGQETQYF	TGTGCCAGCAGCTCGGGGGGCCAAGAGACCCAGTACTTC
.	TRBV4-1	.	TRBJ2-5	CASSDTGRGTQYF	TGCGCCAGCAGCGACACAGGGAGGGGGACCCAGTACTTC
TRBD2	TRBV5-4	.	TRBJ2-1	CASSLGGGAGADEQFF	TGTGCCAGCAGCTTAGGCGGGGGGGCCGGTGCCGATGAGCAGTTCTTC
TRBD2	TRBV6-5	few	TRBJ2-7	CASRSGGLYEQYF	TGTGCCAGCAGGTCGGGGGGACTCTACGAGCAGTACTTC
TRBD1	TRBV6-6	.	TRBJ2-3	CASSYSGTGRDTQYF	TGTGCCAGCAGTTACTCTGGGACAGGGAGAGATACGCAGTATTTT
.	TRBV19	.	TRBJ1-1	CASSVNLNTEAFF	TGTGCCAGTAGTGTCAATCTGAACACTGAAGCTTTCTTT
.	TRBV12-5	once	TRBJ1-4	CASGLGTTRGEKLFF	TGTGCTAGTGGTTTGGGAACTACACGGGGTGAAAAACTGTTTTTT
.	TRBV10-2	.	TRBJ1-1	CASSAPFSTEAFF	TGCGCCAGCAGCGCTCCTTTCAGCACTGAAGCTTTCTTT